This TCR beta chain emerged from a study of CD8+CD57+ T cells in acquired aplastic anemia (dated by TCRdb to the late 2010s). General notes on the study: Extracted DNA from sorted CD4+ and CD8+ cells averaged 3.2 ug, ranging from roughly 0.17 to 30 ug. A CD8+CD57+ expansion meant a frequency higher than the mean frequency seen in healthy subjects. Overall results and qualifications from the work: Twenty-nine CD8+ CDR3 sequences were found to be shared between patients and controls, but these sequences appeared to be highly expressed in patients and within the immunodominant clones of the patients. Patients and healthy controls showed no significant difference in CD8+ Simpson's diversity (P=0.060).

Expansion of CD8+CD57+ cells had been shown by flow cytometry in the patients chosen for sequencing. Severe acquired aplastic anemia was diagnosed in all patients according to International Study of Aplastic Anemia and Agranulocytosis and Camitta criteria. No therapy had been received by the patients at the time of blood sampling. In the study, sorted CD4+ and CD8+ blood T cells from patients with severe aplastic anemia and from healthy subjects underwent deep sequencing of TCR repertoires. In the USA, patient enrollment took place under clinicaltrials.gov protocols 00001620, 01623167, 00001397, 00071045, 00081523 and 00961064. Ficoll-Paque density gradient centrifugation was used to isolate peripheral blood mononuclear cells. Before DNA extraction, CD4+ and CD8+ T cells were sorted by FACS or by magnetic beads. Profiling of TCR beta VDJ combinations and CDR3 sequences used genomic DNA as the template. An Illumina HiSeq 2000 was the platform used for TCR repertoire sequencing. Processing in the source paper ran as follows. Repertoires were assessed using TRBV/TRBJ rearrangement plots, CDR3 size and DJ length profiles, and Simpson's diversity index. The most abundant DNA sequence in the deep sequencing data was taken as the immunodominant clone. CDR3 amino acid sequences were checked for sharing between subjects and were compared against published repertoires and the VDJdb database. TCRdb reworked the public reads: Q25 trimming with fastp, MiXCR clone assembly, productive beta chains retained. Every CDR3 protein is listed once, alongside the most common genes and DNA of its rows. The V and J calls and clone size are TCRdb's, not the authors'. The sample table holds around 210,000 distinct CDR3 sequences, of which around three fifths were seen once. The ten top clones hold 58% of the sample.

The CDR3 measures 14 amino acids from cysteine to phenylalanine. Of all the DNA, just the CDR3 is kept, 42 bases in frame from base 1. The germline V gene sets CDR1 to MNHEY and CDR2 to SVGAGI. The germline V end is reduced by 6 bases and the J end by 6 bases; junction bases left unmatched: 7. In the case of this clonotype: Its target antigen remains unknown. Base qualities are not at hand, and no much larger clone is one base apart.

The clonotype comes from a human donor with aplastic anemia. The sequencing sample was made of sorted CD4+, CD8+, or CD8+CD57+ T cells (not recorded which) from PBMCs. The V and J genes are TRBV6-5 and TRBJ1-5; 8 middle bases align to TRBD1. Here is the DNA: TGTGCCAGCAGCAGGACAGGGATAGGTCAGCCCCAGCATTTT. Its translation reads: CASSRTGIGQPQHF.